This T cell receptor beta chain is from a study of T-cell memory formation after mild COVID-19. General study findings and limits: There was a balanced CD4/CD8 profile in clones contracting day 15 to 85, and later expanders leaned CD4+.

Many counts were recorded for this clonotype. Its target is not known. The germline V gene has CDR1 MGHRA and CDR2 YSYEKL. CDR3 length equals 14 residues. Trimming removed 1 base from V and 1 base from J, with 7 bases in between. TCRdb called the 5' RACE reads again in MiXCR, with one record for every CDR3 protein. In the table there are fewer than 400,000 distinct CDR3 sequences, about a sixth of which are singletons. Sequencing used PBMCs or a T cell subset sorted from them (not recorded which). The chain couples TRBV4-1 to TRBJ1-1, with D hard to call. This TCR came from a young man who had mild COVID-19 (a few samples of this study predate the infection). Cell type and time point are not known. The DNA of the CDR3 is TGCGCCAGCAGCCAAGGACAAAGGAACACTGAAGCTTTCTTT. This codes for CASSQGQRNTEAFF.